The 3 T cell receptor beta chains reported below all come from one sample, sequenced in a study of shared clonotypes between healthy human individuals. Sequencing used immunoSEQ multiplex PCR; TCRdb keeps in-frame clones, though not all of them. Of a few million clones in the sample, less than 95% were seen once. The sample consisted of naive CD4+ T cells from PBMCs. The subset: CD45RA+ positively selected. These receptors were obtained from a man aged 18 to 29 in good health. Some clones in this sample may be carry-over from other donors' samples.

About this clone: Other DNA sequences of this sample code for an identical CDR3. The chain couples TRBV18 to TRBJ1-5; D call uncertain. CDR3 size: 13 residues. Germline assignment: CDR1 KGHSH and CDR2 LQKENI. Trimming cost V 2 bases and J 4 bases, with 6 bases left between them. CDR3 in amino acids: CASSPGQNQPQHF. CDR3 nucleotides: TGTGCCAGCTCACCAGGGCAGAATCAGCCCCAGCATTTT.

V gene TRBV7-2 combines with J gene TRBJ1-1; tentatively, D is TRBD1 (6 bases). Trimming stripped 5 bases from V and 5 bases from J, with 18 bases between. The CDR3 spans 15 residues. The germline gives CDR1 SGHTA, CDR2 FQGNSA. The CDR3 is CASSALGGQITEAFF. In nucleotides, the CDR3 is TGTGCCAGCAGCGCATTGGGGGGGCAAATTACTGAAGCTTTCTTT.

The CDR3 region has the DNA TGTGCCAGCAGCCGATTAGACAGGGGGGCAGATACGCAGTATTTT. Translation: CASSRLDRGADTQYF. The J gene is TRBJ2-3, the V gene TRBV28, with 9 bases lining up with TRBD1. The CDR3 consists of 15 residues. The junction had 8 bases not matched to a gene; V was cut back by 6 bases and J by 4 bases. From germline, CDR1 is MDHEN and CDR2 SYDVKM.